This TCR beta chain was sequenced in a study of monozygotic twins with inflammatory bowel disease. Study-wide results and caveats: No discrimination was achieved between different T cell subtypes.

Template switching introduced UMIs that contain a 6-nucleotide sample barcode. TCRdb reanalyzed the 5' RACE reads and collapses them to one entry per CDR3 protein, without DNA. Recorded for this sample: 330,000 or so distinct CDR3 sequences. Whole-blood total RNA was extracted without T cell sorting. With respect to this clonotype: Its cognate antigen is unknown.

The germline CDR1 and CDR2 sequences are SNHLY and FYNNEI. CDR3 size: 15 residues. J is TRBJ2-3 and V is TRBV2; as DNA is missing, the TRBD1 call by TCRdb cannot be tested. The sample comprised blood. The TCR originated in a human donor with ulcerative colitis or Crohn's disease, or a healthy co-twin of an affected twin (not recorded which). CDR3 loop: CASSLDRGGSDTQYF.